Sequencing of this T cell receptor (beta chain) was carried out in a study of OX40 agonist ivuxolimab in advanced cancers. Background on the study: Patient treatment consisted of intravenous ivuxolimab administration every 2 weeks at 0.01 to 10 mg/kg. Partial response was recorded in three patients: one hepatocellular carcinoma and two cutaneous melanoma cases. Notes on the study in general: Among some nonresponders, normalized T-cell clonal expansion was also low.

Generated by immunoSEQ multiplex PCR, the TCRdb table keeps only in-frame clones and is missing some. In the table there are about 46,000 clones, around 89% of which are singletons. With baseline, cycle 4 day 1, and cycle 7 day 1 as timepoints, blood was sampled. Concerning this clone: The target antigen is unknown.

V was pared by 6 bases and J by 4 bases, with 13 bases between. Germline values: CDR1 SQVTM, CDR2 ANQGSEA. The CDR3 consists of 14 residues. The genes are TRBV29-1 and TRBJ2-6; D gene uncertain. Sequencing was performed on CD4+ or CD8+ T cells sorted from blood, taken in a trial of the OX40 agonist ivuxolimab. This clonotype was obtained from an adult with an advanced solid tumor such as melanoma, head and neck, liver or kidney cancer. CDR3 nucleotides: TGCAGCGTCAAATCGCCAGTCGGGGCCAACGTCCTGACTTTC. This codes for CSVKSPVGANVLTF.